Listed below are T cell receptor beta chains from one sample, sequenced in a study of beta chain features in type 1 diabetes. Here immunoSEQ multiplex PCR was the method, and the copy in TCRdb shows in-frame clones only, minus some. There are hundreds of thousands of clones in the sample; about 14% occur only once, and 0.035% to 0.045% lies in the top ten. The material sequenced was naive CD4+ T cells from blood. The receptors stem from a young man with type 1 diabetes. Both conserved end residues are part of each CDR3. A D gene is named only where the DNA matches it firmly. Clone size is not always given. Where it is, it says once, few, many or a class for expanded clones.

J gene: TRBJ2-7; V gene: TRBV29-1; D gene: TRBD2; clone size: -; CDR3 DNA: TGCAGCGGCGCACTAGCGGGAGTCCCCTACGAGCAGTACTTC; CDR3 protein: CSGALAGVPYEQYF
J gene: TRBJ2-1; V gene: TRBV7-2; D gene: TRBD1; clone size: -; CDR3 DNA: TGTGCCAGCAGCCTGTGGGACAGGGGATACAATGAGCAGTTCTTC; CDR3 protein: CASSLWDRGYNEQFF
J gene: TRBJ2-1; V gene: TRBV5-6; D gene: -; clone size: -; CDR3 DNA: TGTGCCAGCAGCTTGAACTCCAGACCGGGGAATGAGCAGTTCTTC; CDR3 protein: CASSLNSRPGNEQFF
J gene: TRBJ2-3; V gene: TRBV7-9; D gene: TRBD1; clone size: -; CDR3 DNA: TGTGCCAGCAGCCGGACAGGAGATACGCAGTATTTT; CDR3 protein: CASSRTGDTQYF
J gene: TRBJ2-5; V gene: TRBV6-5; D gene: TRBD1; clone size: -; CDR3 DNA: TGTGCCAGCAGTCCGGGACAGGGGCAAGAGACCCAGTACTTC; CDR3 protein: CASSPGQGQETQYF
J gene: TRBJ2-3; V gene: TRBV5-1; D gene: -; clone size: few; CDR3 DNA: TGCGCCAGCAGCTTGGATCCTCCGAGCACAGATACGCAGTATTTT; CDR3 protein: CASSLDPPSTDTQYF
J gene: TRBJ2-5; V gene: TRBV11-2; D gene: TRBD2; clone size: -; CDR3 DNA: TGTGCCAGCAGCTTTGGGACTAGGGTAACTCATCGGGAGACCCAGTACTTC; CDR3 protein: CASSFGTRVTHRETQYF
J gene: TRBJ1-4; V gene: TRBV28; D gene: TRBD1; clone size: few; CDR3 DNA: TGTGCCAGCAGTTCCCAGGGGGATGGTGAAAAACTGTTTTTT; CDR3 protein: CASSSQGDGEKLFF
J gene: TRBJ1-1; V gene: TRBV5-4; D gene: TRBD1; clone size: -; CDR3 DNA: TGTGCCAGCAGCACGTCAGGGGGCGTGGGCACTGAAGCTTTCTTT; CDR3 protein: CASSTSGGVGTEAFF
J gene: TRBJ1-3; V gene: TRBV19; D gene: -; clone size: few; CDR3 DNA: TGTGCCAGTATGTCGAGAAGCGCTGGAAACACCATATATTTT; CDR3 protein: CASMSRSAGNTIYF
J gene: TRBJ2-7; V gene: TRBV7-6; D gene: TRBD1; clone size: -; CDR3 DNA: TGTGCCAGCAGCGTCGGGACAGGACCCTACGAGCAGTACTTC; CDR3 protein: CASSVGTGPYEQYF
J gene: TRBJ1-2; V gene: TRBV4-2; D gene: -; clone size: -; CDR3 DNA: TGTGCCAGCAGCCAAGAAAGGTCGGTAGGGAATGGCTACACCTTC; CDR3 protein: CASSQERSVGNGYTF
J gene: TRBJ2-1; V gene: TRBV25-1; D gene: TRBD1; clone size: -; CDR3 DNA: TGTGCCAGCAGTGAATATTGGACAGGGGTTCGCCATGAGCAGTTCTTC; CDR3 protein: CASSEYWTGVRHEQFF
J gene: TRBJ2-7; V gene: TRBV19; D gene: TRBD2; clone size: -; CDR3 DNA: TGTGCCAGTAGTTCCTGGACTAGCGGGTCATACGAGCAGTACTTC; CDR3 protein: CASSSWTSGSYEQYF
J gene: TRBJ2-2; V gene: TRBV7-7; D gene: -; clone size: -; CDR3 DNA: TGTGCTAGCAGCTTAGCCCGGGACACCGGGGAGCTGTTTTTT; CDR3 protein: CASSLARDTGELFF
J gene: TRBJ1-4; V gene: TRBV23-1; D gene: TRBD1; clone size: -; CDR3 DNA: TGCGCCAGCAGTCGCCCGGACAGGCGGTTTTTT; CDR3 protein: CASSRPDRRFF
J gene: TRBJ2-7; V gene: TRBV30; D gene: -; clone size: -; CDR3 DNA: TGTGCCGGAAGAAGGTCCCAGAGGGTCGAGCAGTACTTC; CDR3 protein: CAGRRSQRVEQYF
J gene: TRBJ2-5; V gene: TRBV14; D gene: -; clone size: few; CDR3 DNA: TGTGCCAGCAGCCTATTGACAGGGGAGGGAGAGACCCAGTACTTC; CDR3 protein: CASSLLTGEGETQYF
J gene: TRBJ2-7; V gene: TRBV13; D gene: -; clone size: few; CDR3 DNA: TGTGCCAGCAGCTCTCGCCGATATACAGACCCCCTCTACGAGCAGTACTTC; CDR3 protein: CASSSRRYTDPLYEQYF
J gene: TRBJ1-1; V gene: TRBV7-2; D gene: TRBD1; clone size: -; CDR3 DNA: TGTGCCAGCAGCTTAAGGCTGGGACAGGGTCGGGAAGCTTTCTTT; CDR3 protein: CASSLRLGQGREAFF
J gene: TRBJ2-7; V gene: TRBV7-2; D gene: TRBD1; clone size: -; CDR3 DNA: TGTGCCAGCAGCCCGGACAGGGATAAGCAGTACTTC; CDR3 protein: CASSPDRDKQYF